This T cell receptor beta chain was sequenced in a study of technical replicates of blood from several donors. Libraries were prepared by immunoSEQ multiplex PCR; TCRdb keeps only in-frame clonotypes and omits some of them. Among 65,000 to 80,000 clones listed, nearly 99% were seen once. This CDR3 has 17 residues. V lost 0 bases to trimming and J lost 8 bases, with 22 bases between them. Germline values: CDR1 LGHNA, CDR2 YNFKEQ. Input material: T cells isolated from PBMCs. The gene calls are TRBV4-2 and TRBJ1-2; TRBD1 might be the D (5 bases). This TCR came from a human donor in good health. As DNA, the CDR3 is TGTGCCAGCAGCCAAGATTGGGGAGGGCAGGGAGGAGAAGGCTACACCTTC. Translated: CASSQDWGGQGGEGYTF.